The clone carrying this TCR beta chain came up once. Its antigen is not identified. The record originates from a study of cytomegalovirus exposure and HLA in healthy donors. About the study: The roughly 130 validation repertoires used the same platform as the 550 to 800 first-cohort repertoires (as reported by a later analysis).

Donors were drawn from the approximately 120-subject validation cohort, separate from the roughly 670-subject first cohort. Trimming left V 0 bases short and J 3 bases short, with 11 bases between. Germline V CDR1 and CDR2: SGHVS, FNYEAQ. This CDR3 contains 15 residues. Generated by immunoSEQ multiplex PCR, the TCRdb table keeps only in-frame clones and is missing some. The sample lists about 160,000 clones; nearly 90% were seen once. General study findings and limits: Within the 90 to 150 validation repertoires, first-cohort TCR clusters tended to co-occur, according to a later analysis. Specific recognition of CMV antigens was confirmed in vitro for a few chains (all CMV-associated).

The chain carries TRBV7-6 and TRBJ1-1, with D tentatively TRBD1 (5 bases). This TCR came from a man younger than 35 in good health and CMV-seropositive. The sample consisted of PBMCs. For the CDR3, the DNA is TGTGCCAGCAGCTTAGCTTCGGGGGGTTACACTGAAGCTTTCTTT. This encodes CASSLASGGYTEAFF.